The present entry profiles one TCR beta chain with its context. It has no known antigen specificity. Base quality data are lacking; no much larger clone is found one base away. These data belong to a study of OX40 agonist ivuxolimab in advanced cancers. For the wider study: Ivuxolimab was an agonistic, fully human IgG2 monoclonal antibody directed against OX40 (CD134), a costimulatory receptor. Partial responses were achieved by three dose-escalation patients, of whom one had hepatocellular carcinoma and two had cutaneous melanoma. Intravenous ivuxolimab was administered to patients every 2 weeks at six dose levels: 0.01, 0.1, 0.3, 1.5, 3 and 10 mg/kg. Of the roughly 54 dose-escalation patients, hepatocellular carcinoma was present in around 19, melanoma in approximately 15, renal cell carcinoma in 9 and head and neck cancer in 9. Peripheral TCRbeta sequencing aimed to test whether ivuxolimab altered TCR sequence diversity and caused clonal T-cell expansion. The paper covers the monotherapy dose-escalation part of the phase I ivuxolimab trial, which included N = 52 patients. Patients were allowed to have had prior anti-PD-1, anti-PD-L1 or anti-CTLA-4 therapy, and roughly 40% of the dose-escalation patients had previously received checkpoint inhibitors. A male proportion of around 81% and a mean age of approximately 61 years, ranging from 23 to 79, were recorded for the dose-escalation cohort. Study-wide findings and limitations: Low levels of normalized T-cell clonal expansion were also shown by some nonresponding patients. Antigen specificity was not determined for the clonally expanded peripheral T cells. In the 0.1-3.0 mg/kg groups, partial responders were among the patients with the lowest normalized peripheral clonal expansion, particularly in CD8+ T cells. After ivuxolimab, more expanded clones were found on average in CD8+ T cells than in CD4+ T cells. At doses of 0.1 to 3.0 mg/kg, clonal expansion of both CD4+ and CD8+ T cells in blood was seen between baseline and week 6.

The trial excluded patients who had a history of autoimmune disease or were on systemic immunosuppression. Peripheral blood for TCR sequencing was collected from all dose cohorts at baseline, on cycle 4 day 1, and on cycle 7 day 1. The samples were drawn from a first-in-human, open-label, multicenter phase I dose-escalation trial of ivuxolimab. Adults with locally advanced or metastatic melanoma, renal cell, hepatocellular, or head and neck squamous cell carcinoma were enrolled in the trial. Before TCR sequencing, CD4+ T cells and CD8+ T cells from peripheral blood were sorted into separate populations. Unmatched junction bases come to 5, with V trimmed by 0 bases and J by 6 bases. In the germline V gene, CDR1 corresponds to SGHTA and CDR2 to FQGTGA. The CDR3, from cysteine to phenylalanine, totals 16 residues. Just CDR3 DNA is preserved here, 48 bases in frame from base 1. Genomic DNA was isolated from the sorted cells so that the TCRbeta CDR3 region could be sequenced. The immunoSEQ Assay was used to sequence the TCRbeta CDR3 regions. The table comes from immuneACCESS by way of TCRdb, which keeps in-frame sequences with V and J called. Part of the clones is missing from these tables; in studies checked, under half for an unresolved V gene and the rest for unknown reasons. The sample yields 20,000 or so clones; 84% were counted once. The ten largest account for 25% to 35% of the sample.

The input for sequencing was CD4+ or CD8+ T cells sorted from blood, taken in a trial of the OX40 agonist ivuxolimab. In this chain, TRBV7-3 is recombined with TRBJ2-2, with 9 middle bases fitting TRBD2. This clonotype was sampled from an adult with an advanced solid tumor such as melanoma, head and neck, liver or kidney cancer. The CDR3 region has the sequence CASSLTRSGRPGELFF. Here is the DNA: TGTGCCAGCAGCTTAACGCGGAGCGGGAGGCCCGGGGAGCTGTTTTTT.